These 6 T cell receptor beta chains were sequenced from one sample in a study of T-cell reconstitution after alpha-beta-depleted transplantation in children. Unique molecular identifiers were used to barcode this TCRbeta library. TCRdb independently ran MiXCR on the PCR reads; one entry per CDR3 protein. The table includes 500,000 to 600,000 distinct CDR3 sequences, around 20% detected once. Sequencing used PBMCs from the stem cell graft donor, obtained from the stem cell graft. Receptor source: a human donor who donated a stem cell graft to a child with acute lymphoblastic leukemia.

There are a few counts of this clonotype. This chain connects TRBV19 to TRBJ1-5; D may be TRBD1 (6 bases). V lost 7 bases and J lost 0, with 10 bases in between. Germline values: CDR1 LNHDA, CDR2 SQIVND (reference sequence). This CDR3 contains 14 residues. This chain's CDR3 is CASNYRDSNQPQHF. In DNA, the CDR3 is TGTGCCAGTAACTACAGGGATAGCAATCAGCCCCAGCATTTT.

CDR3 in amino acids: CSVKQAYEQYF. As DNA, the CDR3 is TGCAGCGTGAAACAGGCCTACGAGCAGTACTTC. The V gene is TRBV29-1, the J gene TRBJ2-7; possibly TRBD1 for D (5 bases). V lost 6 bases and J 2 bases, leaving 8 bases between the germline ends. Germline CDR1 SQVTM, CDR2 ANQGSEA. This CDR3 comprises 11 residues.

This clonotype was observed a few times. The V and J genes are TRBV7-2 and TRBJ1-1; D is unresolved. The V and J ends lost 3 bases and 1 base respectively, with 3 bases between them. The CDR3 has 12 residues. The V gene's germline CDR1 is SGHTA and CDR2 FQGNSA. This CDR3 reads CASSFTNTEAFF. In DNA, the CDR3 is TGTGCCAGCAGCTTCACGAACACTGAAGCTTTCTTT.

This chain links TRBV5-1 with TRBJ1-1; no clear D. Germline CDR1 and CDR2: SGHRS and YFSETQ. The V and J ends lost 1 base and 0 bases respectively, with 13 bases between them. This CDR3 is 16 amino acids long. The CDR3 here is CASSLSMPRMNTEAFF. The CDR3 DNA is TGCGCCAGCAGCTTGAGCATGCCGAGAATGAACACTGAAGCTTTCTTT.

There are a few counts of this clonotype. V and J are TRBV5-1 and TRBJ2-5; 10 positions agree with TRBD2. The CDR3 contains 17 residues. Germline assignment: CDR1 SGHRS and CDR2 YFSETQ. Unmatched junction bases numbered 11, after V lost 2 bases and J lost 4 bases. The CDR3 DNA follows: TGCGCCAGCAGCTTCGACCTAAGCGGGAGGGCGGGAGAGACCCAGTACTTC. It yields the protein CASSFDLSGRAGETQYF.

V is TRBV20-1 and J is TRBJ1-2; D might be TRBD1 (6 bases). CDR3 length: 15 amino acids. Germline lookup yields CDR1 DFQATT and CDR2 SNEGSKA (reference sequence). Deletions cut 0 bases from V and 8 bases from J, with 19 bases between. CDR3 DNA sequence: TGCAGTGCTAGAGAGGCCCCAGACAGGATCGGCGGCTACACCTTC. This codes for CSAREAPDRIGGYTF.